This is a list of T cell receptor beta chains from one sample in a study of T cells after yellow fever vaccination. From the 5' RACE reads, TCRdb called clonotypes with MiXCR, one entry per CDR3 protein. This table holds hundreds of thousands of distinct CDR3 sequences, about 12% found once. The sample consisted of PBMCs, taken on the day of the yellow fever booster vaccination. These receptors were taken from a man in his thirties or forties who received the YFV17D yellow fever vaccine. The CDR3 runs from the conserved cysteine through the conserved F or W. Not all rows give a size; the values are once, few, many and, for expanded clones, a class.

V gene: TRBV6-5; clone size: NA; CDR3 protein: CASSYSGSGQETQYF
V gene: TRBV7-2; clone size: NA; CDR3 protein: CASSGTPSGYFVEQYF
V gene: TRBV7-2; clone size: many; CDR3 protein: CASSFRASYEQYF
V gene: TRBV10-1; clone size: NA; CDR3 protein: CASSESSAWPYEQYF
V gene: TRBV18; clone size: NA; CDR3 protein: CASSLGRAEYEQYF
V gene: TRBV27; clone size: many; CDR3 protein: CASSSLVRYEQYF
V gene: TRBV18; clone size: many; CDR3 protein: CASSPINGPRNTEAFF
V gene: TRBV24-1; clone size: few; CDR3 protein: CATSDSPDRAQETQYF
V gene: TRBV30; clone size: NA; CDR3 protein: CAWSVRREDLAGDSYNEQFF
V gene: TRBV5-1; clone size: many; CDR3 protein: CASSLVPGSSYNEQFF
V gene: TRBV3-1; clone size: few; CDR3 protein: CASSQRGVVNTDTQYF
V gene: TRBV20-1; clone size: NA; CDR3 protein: CCAREPRGLDGDEQFF
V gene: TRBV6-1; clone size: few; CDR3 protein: CASSPQGGSYEQYF
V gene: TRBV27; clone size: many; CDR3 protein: CASSPPWAADTQYF
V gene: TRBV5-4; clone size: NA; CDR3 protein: CASSLADGPDTQYF
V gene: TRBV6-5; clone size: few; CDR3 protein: CASSSSGRAGNTIYF
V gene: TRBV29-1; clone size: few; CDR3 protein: CSATSGQAYNEQFF
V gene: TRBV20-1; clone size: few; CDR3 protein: CSARVPRTSGRNGYQETQYF
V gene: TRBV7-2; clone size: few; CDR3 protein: CASSLEGRQTQYF
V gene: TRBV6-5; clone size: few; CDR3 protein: CASSYLGQGATVTQYF
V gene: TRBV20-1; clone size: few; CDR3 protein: CSVPAQETYEQYF
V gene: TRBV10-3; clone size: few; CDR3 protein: CAIRLGGPDTGELFF
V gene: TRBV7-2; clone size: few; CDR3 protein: CASSSTGTSEETQYF
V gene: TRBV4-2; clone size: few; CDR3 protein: CASSQGERELFAGELFF
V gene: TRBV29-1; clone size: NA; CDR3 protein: CSVVSPKLAGPDTQYF
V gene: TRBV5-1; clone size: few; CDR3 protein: CASSSAGGIHTGELFF
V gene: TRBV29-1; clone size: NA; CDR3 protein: CSARDANNEKLFF
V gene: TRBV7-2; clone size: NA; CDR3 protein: CASSFTEAGWDTQYF
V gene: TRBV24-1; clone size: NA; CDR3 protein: CATSADRDTGELFF
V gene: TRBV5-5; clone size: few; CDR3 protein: CASSLEAASSYNEQFF
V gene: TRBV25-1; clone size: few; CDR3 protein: CASSALSSNQPQHF
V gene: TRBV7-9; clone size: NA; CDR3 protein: CASSVERDRSQNEQFF
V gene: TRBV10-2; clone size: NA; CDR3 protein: CASSDAGQGSDTQYF
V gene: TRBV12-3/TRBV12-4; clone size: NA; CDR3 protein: CASSHGEGSYNEQFF
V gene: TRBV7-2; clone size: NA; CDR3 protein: CASSFSQGGASPLHF
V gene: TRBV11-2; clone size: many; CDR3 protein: CASSSLAGGTDTQYF
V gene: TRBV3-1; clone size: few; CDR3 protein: CATISGSPPHEQYF
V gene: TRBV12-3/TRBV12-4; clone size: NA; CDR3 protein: CASSQGTTGEQYF
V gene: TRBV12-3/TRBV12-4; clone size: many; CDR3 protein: CASSSQEASYEQYF
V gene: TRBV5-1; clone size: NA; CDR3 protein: CASSQSPLTDTQYF
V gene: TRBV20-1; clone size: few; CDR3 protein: CSARGVPNSPLHF
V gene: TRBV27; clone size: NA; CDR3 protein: CASSLVPPGQMNTEAFF
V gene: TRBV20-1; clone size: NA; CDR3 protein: CSAKGGGIAKNIQYF
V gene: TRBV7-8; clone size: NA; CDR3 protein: CASSPRSPGYEQYF
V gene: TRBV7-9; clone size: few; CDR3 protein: CASSDSGRAYNEQFF